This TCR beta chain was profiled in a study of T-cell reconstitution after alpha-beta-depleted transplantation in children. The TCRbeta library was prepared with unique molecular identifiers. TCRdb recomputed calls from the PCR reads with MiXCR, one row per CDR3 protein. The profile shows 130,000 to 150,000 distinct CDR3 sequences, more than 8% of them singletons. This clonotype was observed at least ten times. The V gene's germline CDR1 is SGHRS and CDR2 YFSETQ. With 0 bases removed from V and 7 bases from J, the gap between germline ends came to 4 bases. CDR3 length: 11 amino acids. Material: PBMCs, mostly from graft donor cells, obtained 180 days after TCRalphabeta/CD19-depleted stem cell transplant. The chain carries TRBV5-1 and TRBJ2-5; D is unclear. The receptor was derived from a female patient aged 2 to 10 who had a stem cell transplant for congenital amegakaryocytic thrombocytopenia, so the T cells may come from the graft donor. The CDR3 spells CASSLEGTQYF. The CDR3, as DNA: TGCGCCAGCAGCTTGGAGGGGACCCAGTACTTC.